This is a list of T cell receptor beta chains from one sample in a study of blood T cell repertoires in COVID-19. Profiled with immunoSEQ multiplex PCR; TCRdb holds only in-frame clones, not every one. The sample holds over 65,000 clones; roughly 82% are singletons and the top ten take about 16%. The material sequenced was peripheral blood. Receptor source: an elderly man with active COVID-19. CDR3s include the opening cysteine and the closing phenylalanine or tryptophan. A D gene is named only where the DNA matches it firmly. The size entry is marked missing in some rows and otherwise reads once, few, many or a size class.

clone size,V gene,D gene,J gene,CDR3 protein,CDR3 DNA
-,TRBV4-1,-,TRBJ1-4,CASSQRITGTNEKLFF,TGCGCCAGCAGCCAACGGATCACAGGAACAAATGAAAAACTGTTTTTT
-,TRBV19,TRBD1,TRBJ2-3,CASSGGTGGRGTDTQYF,TGTGCCAGTAGTGGAGGGACAGGGGGAAGGGGCACAGATACGCAGTATTTT
-,TRBV18,-,TRBJ2-7,CASSAAGGGSSYEQYF,TGTGCCAGCTCTGCCGCCGGAGGAGGGTCCTCCTACGAGCAGTACTTC
-,TRBV7-9,-,TRBJ2-3,CASSLEGDSTDTQYF,TGTGCCAGCAGCTTAGAGGGAGATAGCACAGATACGCAGTATTTT
-,TRBV28,-,TRBJ1-6,CASSPGTTYNSPLHF,TGTGCCAGCAGTCCAGGCACGACCTATAATTCACCCCTCCACTTT
-,TRBV6-2/TRBV6-3,TRBD1,TRBJ2-3,CASSPPPDRTDTQYF,TGTGCCAGCAGTCCACCCCCGGACAGGACAGATACGCAGTATTTT
-,TRBV3-1/TRBV3-2,TRBD2,TRBJ2-2,CASSPRLAGAPGELFF,TGTGCCAGCAGCCCTAGACTAGCGGGAGCTCCCGGGGAGCTGTTTTTT
-,TRBV4-2,-,TRBJ2-3,CASSQEDNTQYF,TGTGCCAGCAGCCAAGAAGACAATACGCAGTATTTT
-,TRBV19,-,TRBJ1-2,CASSMDRRPNYGYTF,TGTGCCAGTAGTATGGACAGACGACCTAACTATGGCTACACCTTC
-,TRBV20-1,-,TRBJ2-3,CSASYGITDTQYF,TGCAGTGCTAGTTACGGGATCACAGATACGCAGTATTTT
-,TRBV6-5,TRBD1,TRBJ2-3,CASSYGGQGTDTQYF,TGTGCCAGCAGTTACGGGGGACAGGGCACAGATACGCAGTATTTT
once,TRBV5-1,-,TRBJ1-2,CASSEQGWIQSDGYTF,TGCGCCAGCAGCGAACAGGGTTGGATTCAGTCTGATGGCTACACCTTC
-,TRBV10-3,-,TRBJ1-2,CAISGQDNYGYTF,TGTGCCATCAGTGGACAGGATAACTATGGCTACACCTTC
-,TRBV2,-,TRBJ1-2,CASSVPGGSGYTF,TGTGCCAGCAGTGTCCCCGGCGGGAGCGGCTACACCTTC
-,TRBV7-3,-,TRBJ2-1,CASSLTSLSYNEQFF,TGTGCCAGCAGCTTAACAAGCCTCTCCTACAATGAGCAGTTCTTC
few,TRBV29-1,TRBD1,TRBJ2-2,CSVGGQGWGTGELFF,TGCAGCGTTGGGGGACAGGGGTGGGGCACCGGGGAGCTGTTTTTT
-,TRBV13,-,TRBJ1-3,CASSSREDSGNTIYF,TGTGCCAGCAGCTCCAGGGAAGACTCTGGAAACACCATATATTTT
-,TRBV9,TRBD1,TRBJ1-3,CASSPWGTASGNTIYF,TGTGCCAGCAGCCCGTGGGGGACAGCTTCTGGAAACACCATATATTTT
-,TRBV24-1,TRBD1,TRBJ2-5,CATRPRPGQGLGETQYF,TGTGCCACCAGGCCAAGACCGGGACAGGGTCTTGGTGAGACCCAGTACTTC
-,TRBV21-1,-,TRBJ2-7,CASSNQGTGEGQYF,TGTGCCAGCAGCAACCAGGGGACAGGGGAAGGGCAGTACTTC
-,TRBV5-4,-,TRBJ1-1,CASSLAGNTEAFF,TGTGCCAGCAGCTTGGCCGGTAACACTGAAGCTTTCTTT
-,TRBV18,TRBD2,TRBJ2-1,CASSPQGLAGDEQFF,TGTGCCAGCTCACCCCAGGGGCTAGCGGGAGATGAGCAGTTCTTC
-,TRBV15,-,TRBJ1-6,CATSRDDGGFGSYNSPLHF,TGTGCCACCAGCAGAGATGATGGGGGCTTTGGCTCCTATAATTCACCCCTCCACTTT
-,TRBV5-6,TRBD1,TRBJ2-2,CASSATGWRSSTGELFF,TGTGCCAGCAGCGCGACAGGGTGGAGGTCTAGCACCGGGGAGCTGTTTTTT
-,TRBV28,-,TRBJ1-2,CASSPSSYGYTF,TGTGCCAGCAGTCCATCGAGCTATGGCTACACCTTC
-,TRBV4-3,TRBD2,TRBJ2-2,CASSQDLGSGGQNTGELFF,TGCGCCAGCAGCCAAGATCTGGGTAGCGGGGGGCAGAACACCGGGGAGCTGTTTTTT
-,TRBV7-8,-,TRBJ1-5,CASSLGRSFNQPQHF,TGTGCCAGCAGCTTAGGAAGGAGTTTCAATCAGCCCCAGCATTTT
-,TRBV3-1/TRBV3-2,-,TRBJ2-1,CASSSDYYNEQFF,TGTGCCAGCTCTTCAGATTACTACAATGAGCAGTTCTTC
-,TRBV6-2/TRBV6-3,-,TRBJ1-1,CASSQQNRNTEAFF,TGTGCCAGCAGTCAGCAAAACAGGAACACTGAAGCTTTCTTT
-,TRBV27,TRBD1,TRBJ2-6,CASSHGQGGGAGSGANVLTF,TGTGCCAGCAGTCATGGACAGGGCGGAGGGGCAGGCTCTGGGGCCAACGTCCTGACTTTC
once,TRBV19,-,TRBJ2-6,CASRRGPGANVLTF,TGTGCCAGTAGGCGGGGGCCTGGGGCCAACGTCCTGACTTTC
-,TRBV3-1/TRBV3-2,-,TRBJ2-7,CASSQVFSGAYEQYF,TGTGCCAGCAGCCAAGTGTTTTCAGGGGCCTACGAGCAGTACTTC
-,TRBV7-3,-,TRBJ2-3,CASSLDYTDTQYF,TGTGCCAGCAGCCTGGACTATACAGATACGCAGTATTTT
few,TRBV19,TRBD1,TRBJ1-1,CASGGQGLNTEAFF,TGTGCCAGTGGAGGACAGGGACTGAACACTGAAGCTTTCTTT
-,TRBV7-2,-,TRBJ2-7,CASSKNWDNVYEQYF,TGTGCCAGCAGCAAAAACTGGGACAACGTCTACGAGCAGTACTTC
-,TRBV7-2,TRBD1,TRBJ1-2,CASSRRDRHGYTF,TGTGCCAGCAGCCGCCGGGACAGACATGGCTACACCTTC
-,TRBV11-3,TRBD2,TRBJ2-5,CASSLGLAGAQETQYF,TGTGCCAGCAGCTTGGGACTAGCGGGAGCCCAAGAGACCCAGTACTTC
once,TRBV7-9,TRBD1,TRBJ2-5,CASTRQGAGETQYF,TGTGCCAGCACCCGACAGGGGGCGGGGGAGACCCAGTACTTC
few,TRBV7-2,-,TRBJ1-6,CASSLEQVNSPLHF,TGTGCCAGCAGCTTAGAACAGGTTAATTCACCCCTCCACTTT
-,TRBV29-1,-,TRBJ2-7,CSVRTSSYEQYF,TGCAGCGTGAGGACAAGCAGCTACGAGCAGTACTTC
-,TRBV11-2,-,TRBJ2-3,CASSLWDTVLTDTQYF,TGTGCCAGCAGCTTATGGGACACCGTTCTGACAGATACGCAGTATTTT
-,TRBV27,-,TRBJ2-5,CASSLGRRQVGLETQYF,TGTGCCAGCAGTTTGGGGCGTCGACAGGTAGGTCTGGAGACCCAGTACTTC
once,TRBV6-5,-,TRBJ2-2,CASSYSNRFTGELFF,TGTGCCAGCAGTTACTCGAACAGGTTTACCGGGGAGCTGTTTTTT
-,TRBV2,-,TRBJ2-7,CASMLLTGLISEQYF,TGTGCCAGCATGCTTTTGACAGGACTTATAAGCGAGCAGTACTTC
-,TRBV27,TRBD2,TRBJ2-7,CASSGSGGYEQYF,TGTGCCAGCAGTGGCAGCGGGGGGTACGAGCAGTACTTC
-,TRBV3-1/TRBV3-2,-,TRBJ2-7,CASSQSRSLTFYEQYF,TGTGCCAGCAGCCAATCTCGGAGTTTAACCTTCTACGAGCAGTACTTC
few,TRBV10-2,TRBD1,TRBJ2-7,CASSESRGRVEQYF,TGCGCCAGCAGTGAATCCAGGGGGCGGGTCGAGCAGTACTTC